These 2 T cell receptor beta chains were sequenced from one sample in a study of blood T cell repertoires in COVID-19. Assay used: immunoSEQ multiplex PCR; TCRdb lists only in-frame clones, some missing. The top ten hold about 2.3% of the sample, which has some 160,000 clones, about nine tenths seen once. The material sequenced was peripheral blood. These TCRs come from a man aged 18 to 29 with acute or convalescent COVID-19.

The chain combines TRBV27 with TRBJ1-5; unclear D gene. CDR1 MNHEY and CDR2 SMNVEV come from the germline V gene (reference sequence). This CDR3 region has 12 residues. Trimming stripped 3 bases from V and 4 bases from J, with 4 bases between. CDR3 sequence (DNA): TGTGCCAGCAGTTTCGTTAATCAGCCCCAGCATTTT. Translation gives CASSFVNQPQHF.

The rearrangement joins TRBV6-5 to TRBJ2-2; D is perhaps TRBD2 (5 bases). V was trimmed by 5 bases and J by 4 bases, leaving 14 bases between them. The CDR3 is 15 residues long. The germline gives CDR1 MNHEY, CDR2 SVGAGI. CDR3 amino acids: CASSTERFITGELFF. DNA of the CDR3: TGTGCCAGCAGTACGGAGCGGTTTATCACCGGGGAGCTGTTTTTT.